This T cell receptor (beta chain) appears in the sequencing data of a study of regulatory T cells in long-lasting Graves disease. About the study: Patients met the persistent Graves' disease definition after over 5 years of antithyroid drugs with positive TSH receptor antibodies.

HTBI primers from iRepertoire and Arm-PCR of CDR3 regions yielded the TCR beta libraries. From the multiplex PCR reads, TCRdb called clonotypes with MiXCR, one entry per CDR3 protein. The repertoire consists of about 460,000 distinct CDR3 sequences, with approximately 23% occurring once and the leading ten covering around 14%. Study observations and caveats: Since the sample size was small, accuracy may have been reduced. Persistent-disease Graves' patients showed less TCR diversity than new cases.

In the case of this clonotype: What it recognizes is unknown.

Deletions cut 1 base from V and 5 bases from J, with 17 bases between. CDR1 and CDR2 from the germline V gene are SGHDN and FVKESK. The CDR3 sequence is 16 residues long. Time point given: persistent/refractory GD, antithyroid drugs over 5 years with positive TRAb. With RNA extracted from PBMCs as input, the TCR library was made. This specimen consisted of peripheral blood mononuclear cells (PBMCs), obtained when the disease was refractory, from a patient treated with antithyroid drugs. The TCR originated in a female donor with Graves disease. The chain joins TRBV14 to TRBJ1-2; no clear D. CDR3 nucleotides: TGTGCCAGCAGCCAAGTTCCCCGACCCGGTGGTTATGGCTACACCTTC. It encodes CASSQVPRPGGYGYTF.